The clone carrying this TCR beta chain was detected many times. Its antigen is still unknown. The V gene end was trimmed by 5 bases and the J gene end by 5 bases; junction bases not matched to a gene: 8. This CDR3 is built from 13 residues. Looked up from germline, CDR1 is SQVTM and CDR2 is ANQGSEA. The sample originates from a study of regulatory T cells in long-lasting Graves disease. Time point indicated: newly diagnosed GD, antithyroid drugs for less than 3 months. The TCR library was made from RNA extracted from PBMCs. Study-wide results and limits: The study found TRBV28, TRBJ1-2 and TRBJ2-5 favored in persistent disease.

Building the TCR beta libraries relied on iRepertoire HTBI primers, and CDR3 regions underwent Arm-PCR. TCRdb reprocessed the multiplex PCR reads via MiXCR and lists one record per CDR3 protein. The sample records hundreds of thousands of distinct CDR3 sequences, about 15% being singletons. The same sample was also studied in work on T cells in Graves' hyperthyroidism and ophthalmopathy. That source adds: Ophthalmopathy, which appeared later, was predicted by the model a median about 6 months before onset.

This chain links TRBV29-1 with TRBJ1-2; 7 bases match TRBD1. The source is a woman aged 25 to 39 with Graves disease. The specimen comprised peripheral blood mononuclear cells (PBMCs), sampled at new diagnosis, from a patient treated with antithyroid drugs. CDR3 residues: CSVYTGALYGYTF. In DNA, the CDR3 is TGCAGCGTTTATACAGGGGCTTTATATGGCTACACCTTC. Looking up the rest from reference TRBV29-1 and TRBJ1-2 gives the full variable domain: SAVISQKPSRDICQRGTSLTIQCQVDSQVTMMFWYRQQPGQSLTLIATANQGSEATYESGFVIDKFPISRPNLTFSTLTVSNMSPEDSSIYLCSVYTGALYGYTFGSGTRLTVV.